This T cell receptor beta chain was profiled in a study of cytomegalovirus exposure and HLA in healthy donors. Study-wide results and limits: Common viral pathogens seemed, in a later analysis, to connect with several of the most significant clusters.

The CDR3 is made up of 17 amino acids. Germline CDR1 is PRHDT and CDR2 is FYEKMQ (reference sequence). V was pared by 2 bases and J by 4 bases, with 13 bases of the junction left unmatched. PCR primers comprised 60 Vbeta and 13 Jbeta primers. This table comes from immunoSEQ multiplex PCR, and its TCRdb copy is limited to in-frame clones, with some not included. The sample has 250,000 to 350,000 clones, 72% seen once. To note about this clone: Its antigen is currently unknown.

The sequencing input was PBMCs. The source of this sequence is a female donor in good health and CMV-seronegative. This rearrangement joins TRBV13 to TRBJ1-2, with 7 bases matching TRBD1. The CDR3: CASSLSLEEQGPYGYTF. The CDR3 nucleotides read TGTGCCAGCAGCTTAAGCTTGGAGGAACAGGGGCCCTATGGCTACACCTTC.